The sequence of this T cell receptor beta chain was determined in a study of OX40 agonist ivuxolimab in advanced cancers. Baseline, cycle 4 day 1, and cycle 7 day 1 were the blood sampling points. Measured with immunoSEQ multiplex PCR; TCRdb has only the in-frame clones, and not every one. The profile covers tens of thousands of clones, with around 80% appearing a single time and 5% to 6.5% taken by the ten largest. As to this clone: As yet, its antigen is unknown.

Looked up from germline, CDR1 is SGHAT and CDR2 is FQNNGV. This CDR3 has 13 residues. The ends lost 2 bases at V and 8 bases at J; junction bases unmatched: 5. Broader study findings: There were also nonresponders showing low normalized T-cell clonal expansion.

The material sequenced was CD4+ or CD8+ T cells sorted from blood, taken in a trial of the OX40 agonist ivuxolimab. The rearrangement links TRBV11-2 to TRBJ1-1; 7 nucleotides align to TRBD1. The TCR was taken from an adult with an advanced solid tumor such as melanoma, head and neck, liver or kidney cancer. This CDR3 is CASSLSMDREAFF. CDR3 DNA: TGTGCCAGCAGCTTATCGATGGACAGGGAAGCTTTCTTT.